This T cell receptor beta chain stems from a study of sequential checkpoint blockade in melanoma. As for the study in general: Maintenance nivolumab came after either treatment sequence.

Losses at the gene ends were 6 bases for V and 3 bases for J; bases not matched to a gene: 5. Germline V gives CDR1 MNHEY, CDR2 SMNVEV (reference sequence). The length of the CDR3 is 14 residues. Sequencing was performed with immunoSEQ multiplex PCR; in TCRdb, only in-frame clones are kept and a portion is missing. This table has about 20,000 clones, roughly 80% appearing once. The treatment here: randomized to nivolumab then ipilimumab (arm A) or the reverse (arm B). From thawed PBMCs, live CD3+CD8+ cells negative for CD19 and CD56 were sorted. This sequence was found in a human donor with melanoma. The J gene is TRBJ1-5, the V gene TRBV27; TRBD1 agrees at 7 bases. The material sequenced was CD8+ T cells sorted from blood (inferred from file names), taken from a patient given nivolumab and ipilimumab in sequence. CDR3 in amino acids: CASSRQGPNQPQHF. CDR3 DNA: TGTGCCAGCAGCCGACAGGGACCCAATCAGCCCCAGCATTTT.